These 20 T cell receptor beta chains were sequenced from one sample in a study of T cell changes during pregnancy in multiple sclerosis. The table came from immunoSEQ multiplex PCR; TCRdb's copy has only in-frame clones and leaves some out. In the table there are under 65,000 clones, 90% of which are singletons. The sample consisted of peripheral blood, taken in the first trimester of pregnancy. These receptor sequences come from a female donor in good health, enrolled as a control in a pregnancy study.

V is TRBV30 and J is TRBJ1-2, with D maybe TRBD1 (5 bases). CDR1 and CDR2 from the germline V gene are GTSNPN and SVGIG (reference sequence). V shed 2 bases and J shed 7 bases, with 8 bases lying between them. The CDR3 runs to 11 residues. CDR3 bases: TGTGCCTGGAGTCGAACAGGTGGCTACACCTTC. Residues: CAWSRTGGYTF.

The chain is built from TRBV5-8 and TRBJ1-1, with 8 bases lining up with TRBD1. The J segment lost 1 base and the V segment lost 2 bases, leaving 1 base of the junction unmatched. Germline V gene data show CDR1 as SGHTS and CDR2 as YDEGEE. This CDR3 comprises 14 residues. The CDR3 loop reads CASSFDRGNTEAFF. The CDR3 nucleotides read TGTGCCAGCAGCTTCGACAGGGGGAACACTGAAGCTTTCTTT.

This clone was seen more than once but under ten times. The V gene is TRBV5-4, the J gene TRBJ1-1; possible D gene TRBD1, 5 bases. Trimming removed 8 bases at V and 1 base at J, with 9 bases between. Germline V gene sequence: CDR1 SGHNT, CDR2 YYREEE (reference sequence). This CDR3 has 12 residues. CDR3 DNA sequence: TGTGCCAGTGGACAAGCGAACACTGAAGCTTTCTTT. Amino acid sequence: CASGQANTEAFF.

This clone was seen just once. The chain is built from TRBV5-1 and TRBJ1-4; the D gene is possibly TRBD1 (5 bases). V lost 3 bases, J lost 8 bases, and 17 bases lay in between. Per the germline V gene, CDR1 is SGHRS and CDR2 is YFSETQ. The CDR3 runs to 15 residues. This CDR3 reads CASSSTAGQGEKLFF. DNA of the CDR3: TGCGCCAGCAGCTCGACAGCAGGTCAAGGAGAAAAACTGTTTTTT.

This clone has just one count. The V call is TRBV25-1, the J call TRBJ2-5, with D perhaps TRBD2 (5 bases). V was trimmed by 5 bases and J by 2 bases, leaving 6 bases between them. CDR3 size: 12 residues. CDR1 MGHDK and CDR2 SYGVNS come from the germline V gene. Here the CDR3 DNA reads TGTGCCAGCAGTAGGGAGCAAGAGACCCAGTACTTC. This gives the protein CASSREQETQYF.

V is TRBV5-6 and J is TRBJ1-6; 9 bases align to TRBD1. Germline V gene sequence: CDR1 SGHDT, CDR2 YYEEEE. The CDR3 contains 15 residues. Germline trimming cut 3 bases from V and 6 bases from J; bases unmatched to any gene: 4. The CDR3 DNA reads TGTGCCAGCAGCTGGGACAGGGAGAGTAATTCACCCCTCCACTTT. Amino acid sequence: CASSWDRESNSPLHF. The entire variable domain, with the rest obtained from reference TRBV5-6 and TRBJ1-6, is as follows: DAGVTQSPTHLIKTRGQQVTLRCSPKSGHDTVSWYQQALGQGPQFIFQYYEEEERQRGNFPDRFSGHQFPNYSSELNVNALLLGDSALYLCASSWDRESNSPLHFGNGTRLTVT.

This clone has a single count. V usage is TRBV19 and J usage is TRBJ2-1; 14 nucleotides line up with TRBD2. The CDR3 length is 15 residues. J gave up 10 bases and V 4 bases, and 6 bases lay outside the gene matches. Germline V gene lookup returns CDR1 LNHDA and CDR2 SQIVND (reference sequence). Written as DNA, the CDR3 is TGTGCCAGTAGTACACCGACTAGCGGGAGGGTCGAGCAGTTCTTC. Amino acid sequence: CASSTPTSGRVEQFF.

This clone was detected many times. DNA of the CDR3: TGCGCCAGCAGTCAGGGGTCCCTACATGGCTACACCTTC. It codes for CASSQGSLHGYTF. The chain recombines TRBV4-3 with TRBJ1-2, with D tentatively TRBD1 (6 bases). Germline loops: CDR1 LGHNA, CDR2 YSLEER. Deletions cut 6 bases from V and 6 bases from J, with 14 bases between. CDR3 length: 13 amino acids.

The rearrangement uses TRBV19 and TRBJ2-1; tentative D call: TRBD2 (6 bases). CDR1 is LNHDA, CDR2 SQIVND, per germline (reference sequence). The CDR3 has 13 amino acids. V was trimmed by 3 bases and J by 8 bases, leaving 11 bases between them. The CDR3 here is CASSMTSLHEQFF. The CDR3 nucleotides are TGTGCCAGTAGTATGACTAGTCTGCATGAGCAGTTCTTC.

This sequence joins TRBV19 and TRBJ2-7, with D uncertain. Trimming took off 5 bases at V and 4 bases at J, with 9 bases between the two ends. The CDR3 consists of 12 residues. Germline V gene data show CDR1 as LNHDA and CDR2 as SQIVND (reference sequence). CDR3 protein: CASSVSRYEQYF. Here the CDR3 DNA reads TGTGCCAGTAGTGTCTCCCGGTACGAGCAGTACTTC.

The DNA for the CDR3 is TGCGCCAGCAGCTGGGCCGGAGGGTCTGGAAACACCATATATTTT. It is translated as CASSWAGGSGNTIYF. The chain is built from TRBV5-1 and TRBJ1-3; unclear D gene. The CDR3 runs to 15 residues. Germline V gives CDR1 SGHRS, CDR2 YFSETQ. With 3 bases removed from V and 1 base from J, the gap between germline ends came to 11 bases.

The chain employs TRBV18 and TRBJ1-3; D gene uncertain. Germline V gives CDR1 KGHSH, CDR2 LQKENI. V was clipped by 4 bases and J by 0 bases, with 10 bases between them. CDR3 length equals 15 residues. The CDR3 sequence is CASSLERYSGNTIYF. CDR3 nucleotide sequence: TGTGCCAGCTCACTCGAGCGTTACTCTGGAAACACCATATATTTT.

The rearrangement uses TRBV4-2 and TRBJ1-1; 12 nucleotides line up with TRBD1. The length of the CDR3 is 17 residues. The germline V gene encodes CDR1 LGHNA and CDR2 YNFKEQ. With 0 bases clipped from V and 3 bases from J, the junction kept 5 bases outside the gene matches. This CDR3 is CASSQDGTGGIDTEAFF. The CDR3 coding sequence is TGTGCCAGCAGCCAAGATGGGACAGGGGGCATCGACACTGAAGCTTTCTTT.

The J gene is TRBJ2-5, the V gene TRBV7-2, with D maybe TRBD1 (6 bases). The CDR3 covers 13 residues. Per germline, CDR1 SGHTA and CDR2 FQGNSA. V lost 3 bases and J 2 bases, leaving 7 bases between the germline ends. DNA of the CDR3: TGTGCCAGCAGCTTCGGACAGCAAGAGACCCAGTACTTC. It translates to CASSFGQQETQYF.

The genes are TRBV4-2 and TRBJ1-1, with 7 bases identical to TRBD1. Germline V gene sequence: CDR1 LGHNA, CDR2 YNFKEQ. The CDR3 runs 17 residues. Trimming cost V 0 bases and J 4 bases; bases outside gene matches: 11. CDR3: CASSQDPGAGGFTEAFF. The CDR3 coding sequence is TGTGCCAGCAGCCAAGATCCGGGAGCAGGGGGATTCACTGAAGCTTTCTTT.

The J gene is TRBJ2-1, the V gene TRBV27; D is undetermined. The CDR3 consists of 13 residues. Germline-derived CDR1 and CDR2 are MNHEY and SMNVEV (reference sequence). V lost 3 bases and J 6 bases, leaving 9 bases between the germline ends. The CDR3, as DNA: TGTGCCAGCAGTTTTGGGCTGATCAATGAGCAGTTCTTC. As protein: CASSFGLINEQFF.

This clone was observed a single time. The CDR3: CATSRGPGVPDDEQFF. CDR3 coding DNA: TGTGCCACCAGCAGAGGACCGGGAGTCCCGGACGATGAGCAGTTCTTC. This chain uses TRBV15 with TRBJ2-1; perhaps TRBD2 as D (6 bases). This CDR3 comprises 16 residues. CDR1 LNHNV and CDR2 YYDKDF come from the germline V gene (reference sequence). Trimming stripped 1 base from V and 8 bases from J, with 18 bases between. Full variable domain (outside the CDR3, taken from reference TRBV15 and TRBJ2-1): DAMVIQNPRYQVTQFGKPVTLSCSQTLNHNVMYWYQQKSSQAPKLLFHYYDKDFNNEADTPDNFQSRRPNTSFCFLDIRSPGLGDTAMYLCATSRGPGVPDDEQFFGPGTRLTVL.

This CDR3 is CASGLVPRAVEAFF. CDR3 bases: TGTGCTAGTGGTTTGGTACCCAGGGCCGTGGAAGCTTTCTTT. The rearrangement uses TRBV12-5 and TRBJ1-1; D might be TRBD1 (5 bases). This CDR3 has 14 amino acids. V was cut by 0 bases and J by 8 bases, with 13 bases left in between. CDR1 LGHNT and CDR2 FRNRAP come from the germline V gene.

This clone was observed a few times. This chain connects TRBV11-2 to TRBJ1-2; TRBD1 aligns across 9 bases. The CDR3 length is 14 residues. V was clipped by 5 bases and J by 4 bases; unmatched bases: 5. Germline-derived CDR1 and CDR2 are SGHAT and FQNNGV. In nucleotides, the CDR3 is TGTGCCAGCAGCCCGCGGACAGGGGTCTATGGCTACACCTTC. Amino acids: CASSPRTGVYGYTF.

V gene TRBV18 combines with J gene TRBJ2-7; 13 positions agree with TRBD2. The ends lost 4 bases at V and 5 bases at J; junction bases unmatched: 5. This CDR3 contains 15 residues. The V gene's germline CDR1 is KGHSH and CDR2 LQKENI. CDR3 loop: CASSQPGLAGNEQYF. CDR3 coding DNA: TGTGCCAGCTCACAACCGGGACTAGCGGGGAACGAGCAGTACTTC.